The present T cell receptor (beta chain) was sequenced within a study of vaccination and CD4 T cells after COVID-19. Study-level information: Controls used CEFX viral epitopes (positive), HIV-1 Nef peptides (negative), or no peptide. General observations from the study: Convalescent patients' median share of reactive clones seen only post-vaccination was over 65%.

Sequencing of the DNA from cultured CD4+ T cells was carried out with the Oncomine TCR Beta short-read assay. From cultured CD4+ T cells, genomic DNA was extracted. Each CDR3 protein is one row after TCRdb ran MiXCR on the PCR reads. The table has tens of thousands of distinct CDR3 sequences, about 33% seen once. The CDR3 loop spans 13 amino acids. The ends lost 5 bases at V and 5 bases at J; junction bases unmatched: 2. Germline V gene data show CDR1 as SNHLY and CDR2 as FYNNEI. In regard to this clonotype: The antigen remains undetermined.

Described time point: late sampling 161 to 241 days after vaccination in a few convalescent patients. This sample's treatment: approximately nine-day PBMC culture with coronavirus spike peptide pools or control peptides (ViraFEST assay). Expanded clonotypes were found by TCR sequencing after peptide-pool stimulation (ViraFEST). The chain is built from TRBV2 and TRBJ2-2, with TRBD1 matching 7 bases. Sample: CD4+ T cells from blood, cultured in vitro, taken about 7 months after SARS-CoV-2 vaccination. The receptor was derived from a human donor who had recovered from COVID-19. The CDR3 region has the DNA TGTGCCAGCAGTCTACAGGGGACCGGGGAGCTGTTTTTT. The encoded protein is CASSLQGTGELFF.